The rows below give T cell receptor beta chains drawn from one sample of a study of long-term antiretroviral therapy in people with HIV. Assay: immunoSEQ multiplex PCR; the TCRdb copy retains only in-frame clones and omits some. Among some 22,000 clones, about 85% were seen once, and the ten largest hold roughly 3.8%. Sequenced here: unsorted PBMCs, sampled approximately 4 years after starting antiretroviral therapy. These receptors came from a man aged 18 to 29 with HIV. Each CDR3 is given with its conserved first and last residue. The order of the fields is CDR3 DNA, CDR3 protein, clone size, J gene, D gene, V gene. A D gene is named only where the DNA matches it firmly. Not all rows give a size; the values are once, few, many and, for expanded clones, a class.

CDR3nt: TGCGCCAGCAGCTTGGACGCTAGCACAGATACGCAGTATTTT
CDR3aa: CASSLDASTDTQYF
abundance: .
j_gene: TRBJ2-3
d_gene: .
v_gene: TRBV5-1

CDR3nt: TGCGCCAGCAGCCAAGGTACAGTAAGCAATCAGCCCCAGCATTTT
CDR3aa: CASSQGTVSNQPQHF
abundance: .
j_gene: TRBJ1-5
d_gene: .
v_gene: TRBV4-1

CDR3nt: TGTGCCAGCAGTGAAATCGTACAGGCATATCGTGGCTACACCTTC
CDR3aa: CASSEIVQAYRGYTF
abundance: .
j_gene: TRBJ1-2
d_gene: .
v_gene: TRBV6-1

CDR3nt: TGTGCCTGGAGTGTTAGGGACAGGGACACTGAAGCTTTCTTT
CDR3aa: CAWSVRDRDTEAFF
abundance: .
j_gene: TRBJ1-1
d_gene: TRBD1
v_gene: TRBV30

CDR3nt: TGCGCCAGCAGCTTTTATAGGGGGGGGGACACAGATACGCAGTATTTT
CDR3aa: CASSFYRGGDTDTQYF
abundance: .
j_gene: TRBJ2-3
d_gene: .
v_gene: TRBV5-1

CDR3nt: TGTGCCAGCACCTACCAGCCGGGCACTGAAGCTTTCTTT
CDR3aa: CASTYQPGTEAFF
abundance: .
j_gene: TRBJ1-1
d_gene: .
v_gene: TRBV6-5

CDR3nt: TGCGCCAGCAGCCAAGGTAGGTGGGCTGAAGCTTTCTTT
CDR3aa: CASSQGRWAEAFF
abundance: .
j_gene: TRBJ1-1
d_gene: .
v_gene: TRBV4-1

CDR3nt: TGTGCCAGCAGCCCCAGACAGGGGCTAACTGTTGGGGAAGCTTTCTTT
CDR3aa: CASSPRQGLTVGEAFF
abundance: .
j_gene: TRBJ1-1
d_gene: TRBD1
v_gene: TRBV7-9

CDR3nt: TGTGCCAGTAAGGACAGGGAGAACACTGAAGCTTTCTTT
CDR3aa: CASKDRENTEAFF
abundance: .
j_gene: TRBJ1-1
d_gene: TRBD1
v_gene: TRBV19

CDR3nt: TGTGCCAGCTCACCTGAGGATAATTCACCCCTCCACTTT
CDR3aa: CASSPEDNSPLHF
abundance: .
j_gene: TRBJ1-6
d_gene: .
v_gene: TRBV18

CDR3nt: TGCGCCAGCAGCCACCCGTCAGGGGAGCTGTTTTTT
CDR3aa: CASSHPSGELFF
abundance: .
j_gene: TRBJ2-2
d_gene: .
v_gene: TRBV4-1

CDR3nt: TGTGCCAGCAGTGCGAGGGGCCGAACCACTGAAGCTTTCTTT
CDR3aa: CASSARGRTTEAFF
abundance: .
j_gene: TRBJ1-1
d_gene: .
v_gene: TRBV2

CDR3nt: TGTGCCAGCAGTGAAGGCGCGGGATCTCGATCTTTCTTT
CDR3aa: CASSEGAGSRSFF
abundance: .
j_gene: TRBJ1-1
d_gene: .
v_gene: TRBV2

CDR3nt: TGTGCCAGCAGTCCTGGGGACGGAGCGCGGGAGCAGTACTTC
CDR3aa: CASSPGDGAREQYF
abundance: .
j_gene: TRBJ2-7
d_gene: .
v_gene: TRBV28

CDR3nt: TGTGCCAGTAGTGTAGCCGGGACACCCTGGGGCGGGGAGCTGTTTTTT
CDR3aa: CASSVAGTPWGGELFF
abundance: few
j_gene: TRBJ2-2
d_gene: .
v_gene: TRBV19

CDR3nt: TGTGCCAGCAGCCAGCGGGCCCTAGATACGCAGTATTTT
CDR3aa: CASSQRALDTQYF
abundance: .
j_gene: TRBJ2-3
d_gene: .
v_gene: TRBV7-8

CDR3nt: TGTGCCAGCAGTCCACCTCATAGGCCAGATACGCAGTATTTT
CDR3aa: CASSPPHRPDTQYF
abundance: .
j_gene: TRBJ2-3
d_gene: .
v_gene: TRBV28

CDR3nt: TGCGCCAGCAGCTTGGTGTCAGGGCAAGAGACCCAGTACTTC
CDR3aa: CASSLVSGQETQYF
abundance: .
j_gene: TRBJ2-5
d_gene: .
v_gene: TRBV5-1

CDR3nt: TGCAGCGTTGAAGACGGGTTCTTT
CDR3aa: CSVEDGFF
abundance: .
j_gene: TRBJ1-1
d_gene: .
v_gene: TRBV29-1

CDR3nt: TGTGCCAGCAGCTCAGTAGTGTGGGAGACCCAGTACTTC
CDR3aa: CASSSVVWETQYF
abundance: .
j_gene: TRBJ2-5
d_gene: .
v_gene: TRBV11-2

CDR3nt: TGTGCCAGCAGGAACAGGGGGGACTATGGCTACACCTTC
CDR3aa: CASRNRGDYGYTF
abundance: once
j_gene: TRBJ1-2
d_gene: TRBD1
v_gene: TRBV6-5

CDR3nt: TGTGCCAGTAGTATCTCCGGGAACACTGAAGCTTTCTTT
CDR3aa: CASSISGNTEAFF
abundance: .
j_gene: TRBJ1-1
d_gene: .
v_gene: TRBV19

CDR3nt: TGTGCCAGCTCACCGAAGGGACAGGCTTATGAAAAACTGTTTTTT
CDR3aa: CASSPKGQAYEKLFF
abundance: .
j_gene: TRBJ1-4
d_gene: TRBD1
v_gene: TRBV18

CDR3nt: TGTGCCAGCAGCCAAGTCCCACTGGGACTAGCGGGGGGCCACAATGAGCAGTTCTTC
CDR3aa: CASSQVPLGLAGGHNEQFF
abundance: once
j_gene: TRBJ2-1
d_gene: TRBD2
v_gene: TRBV4-2

CDR3nt: TGCGCCAGCAGCTTGTTGGGACAGCATGGCTACACCTTC
CDR3aa: CASSLLGQHGYTF
abundance: .
j_gene: TRBJ1-2
d_gene: TRBD1
v_gene: TRBV5-1

CDR3nt: TGTGCCAGTGCCGACCAAATAGCGGGGGGGCCCTACGAGCAGTACTTC
CDR3aa: CASADQIAGGPYEQYF
abundance: large
j_gene: TRBJ2-7
d_gene: TRBD2
v_gene: TRBV2

CDR3nt: TGCGCCAGCAGATCGGTAGCGGGGGAGATGGATGAGCAGTTCTTC
CDR3aa: CASRSVAGEMDEQFF
abundance: .
j_gene: TRBJ2-1
d_gene: TRBD2
v_gene: TRBV5-1

CDR3nt: TGTGCCAGCAGCTTACCGGGGGCCGCAGGGGAGCTGTTTTTT
CDR3aa: CASSLPGAAGELFF
abundance: .
j_gene: TRBJ2-2
d_gene: .
v_gene: TRBV7-3

CDR3nt: TGTGCCAGCAGCCAAGGCCTTCAAATGTCGGAGTTCTTC
CDR3aa: CASSQGLQMSEFF
abundance: .
j_gene: TRBJ2-1
d_gene: .
v_gene: TRBV14

CDR3nt: TGTGCCAGCAGCTTGGGGGGGCTGGGGCAGCCCCAGCATTTT
CDR3aa: CASSLGGLGQPQHF
abundance: .
j_gene: TRBJ1-5
d_gene: .
v_gene: TRBV5-4

CDR3nt: TGTGCCAGCAGCTTAGTTGGGGGGCGGGACACTGAAGCTTTCTTT
CDR3aa: CASSLVGGRDTEAFF
abundance: .
j_gene: TRBJ1-1
d_gene: .
v_gene: TRBV7-9

CDR3nt: TGCGCCAGCAGCTTGGACAGGGGATACGAGCAGTACTTC
CDR3aa: CASSLDRGYEQYF
abundance: .
j_gene: TRBJ2-7
d_gene: TRBD1
v_gene: TRBV5-1

CDR3nt: TGTGCCAGCAGTTTACTCCAGGGGCCAGATACGCAGTATTTT
CDR3aa: CASSLLQGPDTQYF
abundance: .
j_gene: TRBJ2-3
d_gene: .
v_gene: TRBV28